Each of the 10 T cell receptor beta chains below was sequenced from the same sample in a study of spatial heterogeneity in lung cancer. Findings of the study overall: Mutation tallies in tumors tracked expanded intratumoral alpha and beta TCR counts.

No cognate antigen is known for these TCRs. Time point reported: sample taken at primary tumor resection. TCRdb reprocessed the 5' RACE reads with MiXCR, giving one entry per CDR3 protein. Of roughly 5,000 distinct CDR3 sequences listed, 6% to 7.5% are singletons. The sample was lung tumor tissue, taken at surgery. These receptors all stem from a female donor with early-stage non-small cell lung cancer.

Ten or more counts support this clonotype. This beta chain is a stray read from a library made for alpha chains; its abundance is not meaningful. The chain employs TRBV12-3 or TRBV12-4 and TRBJ1-5; 8 bases are a match to TRBD1. The CDR3 consists of 16 residues. J was trimmed by 2 bases and V by 8 bases; bases with no gene match: 11. This chain's CDR3 is CASHSTGESRNQPQHF. The CDR3 coding sequence is TGTGCCAGCCATTCGACAGGGGAGTCCCGCAATCAGCCCCAGCATTTT.

This clonotype occurred many times. This beta chain turned up in a library designed for alpha chains; as an off-target read, its abundance says little. The J gene is TRBJ2-2, the V gene TRBV24-1, with 9 nucleotides matching TRBD1. The CDR3 contains 18 residues. V was pared by 5 bases and J by 5 bases, with 14 bases of the junction left unmatched. The germline V gene encodes CDR1 KGHDR and CDR2 SFDVKD. CDR3 nucleotide sequence: TGTGCCACCAGTGCGAGGATGGGACAGGGAGGAAGAACCGGGGAGCTGTTTTTT. Protein sequence: CATSARMGQGGRTGELFF.

This clonotype was seen more than once but under ten times. The size of this beta chain means little, since it is a stray read in a library made for alpha chains. The CDR3 is CSARSGASSTDTQYF. The CDR3 DNA is TGCAGTGCTAGGTCTGGCGCTTCTAGCACAGATACGCAGTATTTT. V and J are TRBV20-1 and TRBJ2-3, with D uncertain. This CDR3 region has 15 residues. The V and J ends lost 3 bases and 0 bases respectively, with 13 bases between them. Germline-derived CDR1 and CDR2 are DFQATT and SNEGSKA (reference sequence).

Of note for this clonotype: A much larger clonotype is one base distant, so this may be a read error. In a library made to pick up alpha chains, this beta chain is a stray read with a size that means little. The chain uses TRBV28 and TRBJ2-6, with a possible D match to TRBD1 (5 bases). In germline, CDR1 is MDHEN, CDR2 SYDVKM. There are 17 residues in the CDR3. The CDR3 here is CVSVRNAGWSGANVLTF. The CDR3 DNA reads as TGTGTCAGCGTCCGAAATGCAGGGTGGTCCGGGGCCAACGTCCTGACTTTC.

In its sample, this clonotype was seen many times. This beta chain is a stray sequence in a library constructed for alpha chains; its clone size is not meaningful. The chain links TRBV5-4 to TRBJ1-2, with D unresolved. The germline V and J ends were trimmed by 4 bases and 5 bases, with 15 bases remaining between them. The CDR3 spans 14 residues. Germline assignment: CDR1 SGHNT and CDR2 YYREEE (reference sequence). DNA of the CDR3: TGTGCCAGCAGCCAGGACCATGGGGATTATGGCTACACCTTC. This codes for CASSQDHGDYGYTF. Complete variable domain (other parts from reference TRBV5-4 and TRBJ1-2): ETGVTQSPTHLIKTRGQQVTLRCSSQSGHNTVSWYQQALGQGPQFIFQYYREEENGRGNFPPRFSGLQFPNYSSELNVNALELDDSALYLCASSQDHGDYGYTFGSGTRLTVV.

On this clonotype itself: Little can be read into the size of this beta chain, an off-target read in a library designed for alpha chains. This chain links TRBV3-1 with TRBJ1-1; D is unclear. This CDR3 is 14 amino acids long. Germline CDR1 LGHDT, CDR2 YNNKEL (reference sequence). The V end lost 4 bases, the J end lost 4 bases, and 13 bases lay between the germline ends. This chain's CDR3 is CASSPKSGFTEAFF. The CDR3 bases are TGTGCCAGCAGCCCCAAGTCGGGTTTCACTGAAGCTTTCTTT.

Many counts were recorded for this clonotype. Sequence at one end of the junction differs from germline and may be a read error. This beta chain was picked up by a library intended for alpha chains and is off target, so its count carries little meaning. V gene TRBV24-1 combines with J gene TRBJ2-4; maybe TRBD2 (5 bases). Germline V gives CDR1 KGHDR, CDR2 SFDVKD. This CDR3 comprises 13 residues. The CDR3 DNA is TGTGCCACCAGTGACGGGATCCAGCCAACGTCGCACTTC. Translating gives CATSDGIQPTSHF.

This clonotype was detected ten times or more. This beta chain was picked up by a library intended for alpha chains and is off target, so its count carries little meaning. The chain combines TRBV18 with TRBJ1-1, with D hard to call. The germline CDR1 and CDR2 sequences are KGHSH and LQKENI. V was shortened by 3 bases and J by 5 bases, with 13 bases between the two germline ends. This CDR3 contains 14 residues. The CDR3 nucleotides are TGTGCCAGCTCACCGACCGCCCGAACAACTGAAGCTTTCTTT. Translation gives CASSPTARTTEAFF.

At least ten counts were recorded for this clonotype. Found in a library prepared for alpha chains, this beta chain is an off-target read, and its abundance has little meaning. V is TRBV11-2 and J is TRBJ1-1; D gene unclear. CDR1 and CDR2 from the germline V gene are SGHAT and FQNNGV. Deletions cut 2 bases from V and 1 base from J, with 8 bases between. The CDR3 consists of 14 residues. Here the CDR3 reads CASSLREGNTEAFF. The CDR3 nucleotides read TGTGCCAGCAGCTTAAGGGAGGGGAACACTGAAGCTTTCTTT.

By sample fraction, this clonotype is medium-sized (0.01 to 0.1%). This beta chain is an off-target read within a library intended for alpha chains, so its frequency means little. The chain employs TRBV27 and TRBJ2-1, with D perhaps TRBD2 (6 bases). Trimming left V 3 bases short and J 1 base short, with 22 bases between. The CDR3 sequence is 19 residues long. Germline-derived CDR1 and CDR2 are MNHEY and SMNVEV (reference sequence). CDR3: CASSFPTGRRALSYNEQFF. The CDR3 DNA is TGTGCCAGCAGTTTCCCCACTGGGAGGAGGGCCCTATCCTACAATGAGCAGTTCTTC.